The rows below give T cell receptor beta chains drawn from one sample of a study of identical twins. MiXCR was run by TCRdb on the 5' RACE reads, yielding one entry per CDR3 protein. The sample consists of about 890,000 distinct CDR3 sequences, 9% to 15% of them appearing once. Another study also made use of these data, one on yellow fever vaccine responses in identical twins.

Sequenced: PBMCs. All receptors come from a woman aged 18-35 years in good health. Each CDR3 is given with its conserved first and last residue. Each record gives: V gene, D gene, clone size, J gene, CDR3 protein, CDR3 DNA. D genes are given only for firm matches. Clone sizes are given selectively: once, few, many, or a class where the clone is expanded.

TRBV20-1	TRBD2	NA	TRBJ2-1	CSAPASGSPFSYNEQFF	TGCAGTGCCCCGGCGAGCGGGAGTCCCTTTTCCTACAATGAGCAGTTCTTC
TRBV4-1	TRBD2	many	TRBJ2-3	CASSQDGRGESTDTQYF	TGCGCCAGCAGCCAAGATGGGCGGGGGGAAAGCACAGATACGCAGTATTTT
TRBV27	TRBD1	few	TRBJ2-3	CASSLFYPGAETGGRTDTQYF	TGTGCCAGCAGTTTATTTTATCCCGGAGCGGAGACAGGGGGACGCACAGATACGCAGTATTTT
TRBV6-1	NA	NA	TRBJ2-6	CASKPYSGANVLTF	TGTGCCAGCAAACCCTACTCTGGGGCCAACGTCCTGACTTTC
TRBV9	NA	few	TRBJ2-2	CASSVDGGRYTGELFF	TGTGCCAGCAGCGTAGATGGAGGGAGGTACACCGGGGAGCTGTTTTTT
TRBV9	NA	few	TRBJ2-3	CASSVVGLPGTDTQYF	TGTGCCAGCAGCGTAGTAGGCCTCCCTGGCACAGATACGCAGTATTTT
TRBV5-1	TRBD2	few	TRBJ2-1	CASSPSTSAPVYNEQFF	TGCGCCAGCAGCCCATCGACTAGCGCTCCAGTCTACAATGAGCAGTTCTTC
TRBV7-3	TRBD1	once	TRBJ2-5	CASSNGQGETQYF	TGTGCCAGCAGCAACGGACAGGGAGAGACCCAGTACTTC
TRBV25-1	TRBD2	NA	TRBJ2-3	CASSDLAGGPGDTQYF	TGTGCCAGCAGTGATTTAGCGGGAGGGCCGGGAGATACGCAGTATTTT
TRBV5-1	TRBD1	NA	TRBJ2-7	CASSERTGVTYEQYF	TGCGCCAGCAGCGAAAGGACAGGGGTAACCTACGAGCAGTACTTC